The T cell receptor (beta chain) described here comes from a study of memory CD4+ T cells and cytomegalovirus serostatus. The overall study: Healthy Belgian adult donors included about nine CMV-positive and 24 CMV-negative people. Notes on the study in general: Of under 200 reported CMV TCRbeta sequences, roughly 67 were found in memory CD4+ repertoires.

Single viable CD3+CD4+CD8-CD45RO+ cells were sorted as the memory CD4+ T cells. Donors' CMV status reflects serum IgG against pp150, pp28, p38, p52. Worth noting for this clone: Its antigen remains unknown.

Sequencing used immunoSEQ multiplex PCR; TCRdb keeps in-frame clones, though not all of them. The sample has about 73,000 clones; roughly 80% are singletons. This CDR3 has 13 amino acids. Germline V gene data show CDR1 as SGHTA and CDR2 as FQGNSA. Trimming took 5 bases from V and 3 from J, leaving 8 bases between them. The sequence was obtained from an adult in good health and CMV-seropositive. What was sequenced was memory CD4+ T cells from blood. The gene calls are TRBV7-2 and TRBJ2-1, with D possibly matching TRBD2 (6 bases). Here the CDR3 reads CASSRDFYNEQFF. CDR3 DNA: TGTGCCAGCAGCCGGGACTTCTACAATGAGCAGTTCTTC.